The next 10 T cell receptor beta chains were all read from a single sample in a study of cytomegalovirus exposure and HLA in healthy donors. The PCR had 60 Vbeta and 13 Jbeta primers. TCRdb's table, derived via immunoSEQ multiplex PCR, lists solely in-frame clones and lacks some. Of fewer than 150,000 clones in the sample, roughly 80% were seen once. Sequenced input: PBMCs. These receptors came from a man aged 40-49 years in good health and CMV-seronegative.

V usage is TRBV5-1 and J usage is TRBJ2-7; possibly TRBD2 for D (6 bases). The CDR3 extends over 15 amino acids. Germline values: CDR1 SGHRS, CDR2 YFSETQ. Between the trimmed V and J ends, which lost 4 bases and 6 bases, there was a span of 20 bases. In DNA, the CDR3 is TGCGCCAGCAGCCCAAGACTAGAGTCCCCTCCCGAGCAGTACTTC. Its protein is CASSPRLESPPEQYF.

The chain uses TRBV7-8 and TRBJ2-1, with TRBD1 as a possible D gene (5 bases). Germline lookup yields CDR1 SGHVS and CDR2 FQNEAQ. Trimming left V 1 base short and J 4 bases short, with 11 bases between. CDR3 size: 15 residues. The CDR3 nucleotides read TGTGCCAGCAGCTTAGGCCCAGGACAATACAATGAGCAGTTCTTC. It yields the protein CASSLGPGQYNEQFF.

The gene calls are TRBV19 and TRBJ1-1; 8 bases agree with TRBD1. The CDR3 sequence is 16 residues long. Trimming at V came to 5 bases and at J to 3 bases, leaving 11 bases not matched to a gene. Germline assignment: CDR1 LNHDA and CDR2 SQIVND (reference sequence). CDR3 sequence (DNA): TGTGCCAGTAGTTTAACTCCAGGGGGCAGCTACACTGAAGCTTTCTTT. Translated, it gives CASSLTPGGSYTEAFF.

The CDR3 nucleotides read TGTGCCAGCAGCTTAGTTCCTGCGGGGGCCGAAGAGACCCAGTACTTC. It specifies CASSLVPAGAEETQYF. The rearrangement joins TRBV11-2 to TRBJ2-5; D is perhaps TRBD2 (7 bases). V was pared by 1 base and J by 3 bases, with 15 bases between. The CDR3 totals 16 residues. CDR1 is SGHAT, CDR2 FQNNGV, per germline.

The rearrangement uses TRBV2 and TRBJ2-1; D possibly corresponds to TRBD2 (5 bases). The germline V and J ends were trimmed by 3 bases and 10 bases, with 16 bases remaining between them. The CDR3 is made up of 14 amino acids. Per the germline V gene, CDR1 is SNHLY and CDR2 is FYNNEI. In DNA, the CDR3 is TGTGCCAGCAGTGAGAGGGCATACATACTCGAGCAGTTCTTC. It translates to CASSERAYILEQFF.

The chain carries TRBV11-2 and TRBJ2-5; 7 bases agree with TRBD1. Germline V gene lookup returns CDR1 SGHAT and CDR2 FQNNGV. The V segment lost 2 bases and the J segment 4 bases; nucleotides outside the gene matches: 4. This CDR3 contains 14 residues. The CDR3 DNA is TGTGCCAGCAGCTTAAGGGGGCAGGGAGAGACCCAGTACTTC. It codes for CASSLRGQGETQYF.

The chain carries TRBV6-5 and TRBJ2-1; 9 bases are shared with TRBD1. Germline lookup yields CDR1 MNHEY and CDR2 SVGAGI. This CDR3 has 13 residues. V shed 6 bases, J shed 7 bases, and the junction held 4 bases outside the gene matches. The CDR3 reads CASRQGAGNEQFF. In DNA, the CDR3 is TGTGCCAGCAGACAGGGGGCGGGGAATGAGCAGTTCTTC.

The rearrangement uses TRBV25-1 and TRBJ2-1; D ambiguous. The ends were cut back, 2 bases at V and 6 bases at J, with 8 bases in the middle. Per the germline V gene, CDR1 is MGHDK and CDR2 is SYGVNS. The CDR3 extends over 13 amino acids. CDR3 residues: CASSEPNSNEQFF. The CDR3 DNA sequence: TGTGCCAGCAGTGAACCAAATTCCAATGAGCAGTTCTTC.

The chain is built from TRBV5-1 and TRBJ1-2, with 9 bases aligning to TRBD1. The CDR3 is made up of 15 amino acids. CDR1 and CDR2 from the germline V gene are SGHRS and YFSETQ. V was pared by 4 bases and J by 7 bases, with 11 bases of the junction left unmatched. In DNA form, the CDR3 reads TGCGCCAGCAGCCTAGATCCGGGACAGGGTGGTGGCTACACCTTC. This encodes CASSLDPGQGGGYTF. Complete variable domain (other parts from reference TRBV5-1 and TRBJ1-2): KAGVTQTPRYLIKTRGQQVTLSCSPISGHRSVSWYQQTPGQGLQFLFEYFSETQRNKGNFPGRFSGRQFSNSRSEMNVSTLELGDSALYLCASSLDPGQGGGYTFGSGTRLTVV.

This rearrangement joins TRBV5-5 to TRBJ2-7; 9 bases agree with TRBD1. After removal of 5 bases from V and 5 bases from J, the junction contained 5 bases not matched to a gene. This CDR3 has 13 amino acids. CDR1 SGHKS and CDR2 YYEKEE come from the germline V gene (reference sequence). CDR3 residues: CASRLQGADEQYF. CDR3 bases: TGTGCCAGCAGGCTACAGGGGGCCGACGAGCAGTACTTC.